This TCR beta chain is from a study of T cell responses to AZD1222 COVID-19 vaccine. TCRdb's table, derived via immunoSEQ multiplex PCR, lists solely in-frame clones and lacks some. The sample consists of about 88,000 clones, 85% to 90% of them appearing once. The CDR3 runs 15 residues. The germline gives CDR1 KGHSH, CDR2 LQKENI. The V segment lost 2 bases and the J segment 8 bases; nucleotides outside the gene matches: 5. Study observations and caveats: Mostly white British, mostly female donors; authors suggested clonal diversity may be underestimated. Without day 14 samples, only post-peak T cell repertoires were studied. Seropositive at baseline were only a handful of AZD1222 recipients.

For this clone: Its antigen is still unknown.

The starting material was peripheral blood, obtained 28 days after the second AZD1222 dose. The sequence was obtained from an adult who received the AZD1222 COVID-19 vaccine. The gene calls are TRBV18 and TRBJ1-5; 11 positions match TRBD1. In nucleotides, the CDR3 is TGTGCCAGCTCACCAGGGGACAGGGGGTTCGAGCCCCAGCATTTT. Protein sequence: CASSPGDRGFEPQHF.